These 21 T cell receptor beta chains were all obtained from the same sample, sequenced in a study of early T cells in non-severe SARS-CoV-2 infection (dated by TCRdb to the early 2020s). To prepare the library, 5' RACE was applied. Instrument used: NextSeq 500. Clones were called with MiXCR by TCRdb after fastp trimmed the public reads at Q25, and only in-frame beta chains were retained. Rows with a matching CDR3 protein are joined into one entry that keeps the most common DNA and genes. This sample is represented by approximately 28,000 distinct CDR3 sequences; 5% to 6.5% of them were singletons. Jointly, the top ten make up roughly a third of the sample. The sequences come from whole blood, collected at baseline. The receptors were gathered from an adult who was a healthcare worker with PCR-confirmed SARS-CoV-2 infection or an uninfected control (not recorded which).

This clonotype was detected ten times or more. This chain links TRBV12-3 or TRBV12-4 with TRBJ2-3; 9 bases map to TRBD2. V lost 6 bases, J lost 0 bases, and 4 bases stayed unmatched. The CDR3 is 15 residues long. The CDR3 protein is CASRSSGGSTDTQYF. The CDR3 DNA is TGTGCCAGCAGATCAAGCGGGGGGAGCACAGATACGCAGTATTTT.

This clonotype has ten or more counts. V usage is TRBV20-1 and J usage is TRBJ2-1; tentative D call: TRBD1 (6 bases). This CDR3 has 13 amino acids. The germline V gene has CDR1 DFQATT and CDR2 SNEGSKA (reference sequence). The germline V and J ends were trimmed by 5 bases and 5 bases, with 13 bases remaining between them. As DNA, the CDR3 is TGCAGTGCTCCACAGGGTCTCCACAATGAGCAGTTCTTC. This encodes CSAPQGLHNEQFF.

This clonotype was observed at least ten times. The rearrangement joins TRBV18 to TRBJ2-1, with D unresolved. Germline CDR1 is KGHSH and CDR2 is LQKENI. V shed 3 bases and J shed 7 bases, with 10 bases lying between them. There are 13 residues in the CDR3. CDR3 DNA: TGTGCCAGCTCACCCCGAGAGGAAAATGAGCAGTTCTTC. Translation: CASSPREENEQFF.

This clonotype was observed many times. CDR3: CASRTFRAGVTYEQYF. The CDR3 DNA sequence: TGTGCCAGCAGAACCTTCAGAGCGGGGGTAACCTACGAGCAGTACTTC. This sequence joins TRBV6-2 or TRBV6-3 and TRBJ2-7, with 8 bases aligning to TRBD2. Germline lookup yields CDR1 MNHEY and CDR2 SVGEGT. The CDR3 length is 16 residues. Trimming cost V 6 bases and J 2 bases; bases outside gene matches: 12.

V is TRBV20-1 and J is TRBJ1-4; 11 nucleotides match TRBD1. The V gene end was trimmed by 0 bases and the J gene end by 7 bases; junction bases not matched to a gene: 1. Looked up from germline, CDR1 is DFQATT and CDR2 is SNEGSKA (reference sequence). The CDR3 spans 14 residues. The CDR3: CSAREDRGREKLFF. CDR3 in DNA: TGCAGTGCTAGAGAGGACAGGGGGCGTGAAAAACTGTTTTTT.

V gene TRBV5-1 combines with J gene TRBJ2-1; 9 bases map to TRBD2. The junction had 5 bases not matched to a gene; V was cut back by 1 base and J by 3 bases. Germline V CDR1 and CDR2: SGHRS, YFSETQ. The CDR3 is 16 amino acids. The CDR3: CASSLISGRNYNEQFF. CDR3 DNA: TGCGCCAGCAGCTTGATTAGCGGGAGAAACTACAATGAGCAGTTCTTC.

This clonotype has ten or more counts. This sequence joins TRBV29-1 and TRBJ1-1; the match to TRBD1 covers 9 bases. With V trimmed by 3 bases and J by 4 bases, 9 bases remained unmatched. This CDR3 has 15 amino acids. The germline CDR1 and CDR2 sequences are SQVTM and ANQGSEA. The CDR3 is CSVDLPTTGGTEAFF. The CDR3 DNA reads TGCAGCGTTGACCTCCCAACGACAGGGGGCACTGAAGCTTTCTTT.

Many counts were recorded for this clonotype. The rearrangement links TRBV19 to TRBJ1-1; the D gene is possibly TRBD1 (6 bases). The CDR3 extends over 15 amino acids. Per germline, CDR1 LNHDA and CDR2 SQIVND (reference sequence). V lost 3 bases and J 4 bases, leaving 15 bases between the germline ends. This CDR3 reads CASSISSGAATEAFF. For the CDR3, the DNA is TGTGCCAGTAGTATCAGTTCGGGGGCAGCCACTGAAGCTTTCTTT.

This clonotype was detected many times. The V call is TRBV28, the J call TRBJ1-1; 8 nucleotides agree with TRBD1. CDR1 is MDHEN and CDR2 is SYDVKM in the germline V gene. The CDR3 sequence is 16 residues long. With V trimmed by 5 bases and J by 4 bases, 12 bases remained unmatched. In DNA, the CDR3 is TGTGCCAGCAGTGGGACAGGAGGAGTCTTGGGCACTGAAGCTTTCTTT. This codes for CASSGTGGVLGTEAFF. Based on the CDR3 plus reference TRBV28 and TRBJ1-1, the full variable domain is DVKVTQSSRYLVKRTGEKVFLECVQDMDHENMFWYRQDPGLGLRLIYFSYDVKMKEKGDIPEGYSVSREKKERFSLILESASTNQTSMYLCASSGTGGVLGTEAFFGQGTRLTVV.

This clonotype appeared many times. The J gene is TRBJ1-2, the V gene TRBV4-3; 7 bases align to TRBD1. Unmatched junction bases numbered 10, after V lost 3 bases and J lost 0 bases. CDR3 size: 17 residues. Germline lookup yields CDR1 LGHNA and CDR2 YSLEER. CDR3 coding DNA: TGCGCCAGCAGCCAGACCCTCAGGGGGACTCCTAACTATGGCTACACCTTC. Translating it yields CASSQTLRGTPNYGYTF.

The table lists this clonotype with many counts. The chain is built from TRBV20-1 and TRBJ2-5; D is perhaps TRBD1 or TRBD2 (6 bases each). This CDR3 contains 16 residues. V lost 3 bases and J lost 9, with 26 bases in between. Germline V gene data show CDR1 as DFQATT and CDR2 as SNEGSKA (reference sequence). Here the CDR3 DNA reads TGCAGTGCTAGTATAGGACAGCCAGGGGACTCAATGCCCCAGTACTTC. This sequence encodes CSASIGQPGDSMPQYF.

This clonotype was observed many times. The chain links TRBV28 to TRBJ2-4; D is possibly TRBD1 or TRBD2 (6 bases each). CDR1 and CDR2 (germline): MDHEN, SYDVKM. The CDR3 totals 16 residues. Between the trimmed V and J ends, which lost 3 bases and 0 bases, there was a span of 12 bases. DNA of the CDR3: TGTGCCAGCAGTTTGGGGGGCGCGGTAGCCAAAAACATTCAGTACTTC. Translation: CASSLGGAVAKNIQYF.

This clonotype showed up many times. The rearrangement uses TRBV11-3 and TRBJ2-6; D is uncertain. With 5 bases removed from V and 2 bases from J, the gap between germline ends came to 16 bases. The CDR3 is 17 residues long. CDR1 and CDR2 (germline): SGHNT, YENEEA. The CDR3 DNA sequence: TGTGCCAGCAGCCTACGGGCGGTGAATACTGGGGCCAACGTCCTGACTTTC. As protein: CASSLRAVNTGANVLTF.

This clonotype has ten or more counts. The chain has TRBV28 and TRBJ1-4; the D is unclear. There are 15 residues in the CDR3. Germline V CDR1 and CDR2: MDHEN, SYDVKM. V lost 4 bases and J lost 8, with 17 bases in between. The CDR3 loop reads CASSSRAYRPEKLFF. The DNA for the CDR3 is TGTGCCAGCAGTTCCCGGGCCTATAGACCCGAAAAACTGTTTTTT.

The sample holds many counts of this clonotype. This chain connects TRBV7-9 to TRBJ2-7; TRBD1 aligns across 11 bases. The V gene's germline CDR1 is SEHNR and CDR2 FQNEAQ (reference sequence). This CDR3 has 14 amino acids. V lost 6 bases, J lost 2 bases, and 3 bases stayed unmatched. CDR3 protein: CASRGTGGTYEQYF. The CDR3 DNA is TGTGCCAGCAGGGGGACAGGGGGAACCTACGAGCAGTACTTC.

This clonotype was picked up a small number of times. The chain employs TRBV10-3 and TRBJ2-7, with 8 nucleotides matching TRBD1. The germline CDR1 and CDR2 sequences are ENHRY and SYGVKD. The CDR3 totals 17 residues. J lost 3 bases, V lost 3 bases, and 13 bases had no gene match. This CDR3 is CAISDPQRDRNIYEQYF. CDR3 DNA sequence: TGTGCCATCAGTGACCCCCAACGGGACAGGAATATCTACGAGCAGTACTTC.

V and J are TRBV5-1 and TRBJ1-1; TRBD1 aligns across 8 bases. The V gene's germline CDR1 is SGHRS and CDR2 YFSETQ. Trimming at V came to 4 bases and at J to 5 bases, leaving 10 bases not matched to a gene. This CDR3 contains 15 residues. This CDR3 is CASSLTGEGLTEAFF. The CDR3 nucleotides read TGCGCCAGCAGCCTGACAGGGGAGGGGTTGACTGAAGCTTTCTTT.

This clonotype was seen only a few times. This chain joins TRBV7-2 and TRBJ1-4, with 7 bases lining up with TRBD1. Trimming at V came to 0 bases and at J to 4 bases, leaving 2 bases not matched to a gene. The CDR3 is made up of 15 amino acids. The germline V gene encodes CDR1 SGHTA and CDR2 FQGNSA. The CDR3 nucleotides read TGTGCCAGCAGCTTAGCGGGACAGCGTAATGAAAAACTGTTTTTT. This codes for CASSLAGQRNEKLFF.

This clonotype was seen many times. The chain employs TRBV6-5 and TRBJ1-1; TRBD1 agrees at 9 bases. Germline assignment: CDR1 MNHEY and CDR2 SVGAGI. V shed 7 bases and J 4 bases; nucleotides not matched to a gene: 10. The CDR3 is 15 residues long. CDR3 sequence reads: CASTPPGQGITEAFF. The CDR3 nucleotides read TGTGCCAGCACCCCGCCGGGACAGGGAATCACTGAAGCTTTCTTT.

This clonotype was seen at least ten times. The V gene is TRBV5-1, the J gene TRBJ1-1; unclear D gene. The CDR3 has 13 amino acids. Germline CDR1 reads SGHRS; CDR2 reads YFSETQ. Trimming shortened V by 5 bases and J by 0 bases, and 8 bases separated the two germline ends. The CDR3 loop is CASSEGMNTEAFF. DNA for the CDR3: TGCGCCAGCAGTGAGGGCATGAACACTGAAGCTTTCTTT.

This clonotype was found a few times. The gene calls are TRBV11-2 and TRBJ2-1; 7 bases agree with TRBD2. Germline CDR1 is SGHAT and CDR2 is FQNNGV. The V and J ends lost 5 bases and 6 bases, in that order; junction bases with no gene match: 13. There are 16 residues in the CDR3. CDR3 sequence: CASSPRGAGLLNEQFF. For the CDR3, the DNA is TGTGCCAGCAGCCCCCGAGGAGCGGGACTCCTCAATGAGCAGTTCTTC.